The sequence of this TCR beta chain was determined in a study of OX40 agonist ivuxolimab in advanced cancers. General observations from the study: Within 6 weeks, CD4+ and CD8+ blood T cells expanded clonally at 0.1 to 3.0 mg/kg.

The J segment lost 6 bases and the V segment lost 6 bases, leaving 7 bases of the junction unmatched. The CDR3 sequence is 14 residues long. The germline CDR1 and CDR2 sequences are WSHSY and SAAADI. Method: immunoSEQ multiplex PCR; TCRdb's copy keeps in-frame clones and lacks some. The table lists around 50,000 clones, about nine tenths of them singletons. Regarding this clone: Its antigen is unidentified.

The sequences come from CD4+ or CD8+ T cells sorted from blood, collected in a trial of the OX40 agonist ivuxolimab. This TCR was recovered from an adult with an advanced solid tumor such as melanoma, head and neck, liver or kidney cancer. The chain has TRBV10-2 and TRBJ2-2, with TRBD1 matching 7 bases. For the CDR3, the DNA is TGCGCCAGCAGCATACAGGGGTACCCCGGGGAGCTGTTTTTT. Protein sequence: CASSIQGYPGELFF.